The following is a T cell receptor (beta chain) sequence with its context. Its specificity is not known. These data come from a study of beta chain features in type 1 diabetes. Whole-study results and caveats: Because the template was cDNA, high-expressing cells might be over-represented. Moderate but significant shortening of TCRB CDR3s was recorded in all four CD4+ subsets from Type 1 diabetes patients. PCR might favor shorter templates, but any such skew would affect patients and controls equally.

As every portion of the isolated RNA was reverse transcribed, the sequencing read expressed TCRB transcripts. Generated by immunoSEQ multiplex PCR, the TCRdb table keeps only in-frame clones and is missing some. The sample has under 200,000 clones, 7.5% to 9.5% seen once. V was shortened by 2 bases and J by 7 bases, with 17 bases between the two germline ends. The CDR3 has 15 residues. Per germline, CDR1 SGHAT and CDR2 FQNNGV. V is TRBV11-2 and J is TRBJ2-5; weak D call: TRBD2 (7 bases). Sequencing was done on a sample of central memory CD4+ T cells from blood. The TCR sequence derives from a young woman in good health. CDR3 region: CASSLSPGGLGTQYF. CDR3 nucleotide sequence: TGTGCCAGCAGCTTATCCCCGGGGGGCCTGGGGACCCAGTACTTC. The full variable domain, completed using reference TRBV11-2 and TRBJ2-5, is EAGVAQSPRYKIIEKRQSVAFWCNPISGHATLYWYQQILGQGPKLLIQFQNNGVVDDSQLPKDRFSAERLKGVDSTLKIQPAKLEDSAVYLCASSLSPGGLGTQYFGPGTRLLVL.